This T cell receptor (beta chain) was captured in a study of human T cells and chemical hapten exposure. TCRdb reprocessed the RACE reads via MiXCR and lists one record per CDR3 protein. In the table there are about 140,000 distinct CDR3 sequences, about an eighth of which are singletons. Germline trimming cut 3 bases from V and 0 bases from J; bases unmatched to any gene: 2. The CDR3 is 15 residues long. Germline assignment: CDR1 ENHRY and CDR2 SYGVKD. As to time point: patch test 2, 6 weeks after DPC sensitization. Treatment of the sample: therapeutic diphenylcyclopropenone sensitization with weekly scalp DPC.

The chain carries TRBV10-3 and TRBJ2-1; 7 nucleotides line up with TRBD2. The source was whole blood, collected in connection with sensitization to the hapten diphenylcyclopropenone (DPC). This TCR derives from a woman in her forties or fifties with alopecia areata. Some clones in this sample may be carry-over from other donors' samples. The CDR3 DNA sequence: TGTGCCATCAGTGAAAGCGGGGCCTCCTACAATGAGCAGTTCTTC. As protein: CAISESGASYNEQFF.